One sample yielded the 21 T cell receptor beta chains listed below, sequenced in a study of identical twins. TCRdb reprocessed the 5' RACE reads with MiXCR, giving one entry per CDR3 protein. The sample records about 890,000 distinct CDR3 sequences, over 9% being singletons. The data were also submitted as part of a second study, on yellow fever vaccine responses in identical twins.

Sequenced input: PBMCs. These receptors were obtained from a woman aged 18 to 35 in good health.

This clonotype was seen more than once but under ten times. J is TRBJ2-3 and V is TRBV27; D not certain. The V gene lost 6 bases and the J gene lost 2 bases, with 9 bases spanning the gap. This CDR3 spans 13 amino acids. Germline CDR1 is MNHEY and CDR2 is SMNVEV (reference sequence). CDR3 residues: CASSILYTDTQYF. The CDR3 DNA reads TGTGCCAGCAGCATCCTGTACACAGATACGCAGTATTTT.

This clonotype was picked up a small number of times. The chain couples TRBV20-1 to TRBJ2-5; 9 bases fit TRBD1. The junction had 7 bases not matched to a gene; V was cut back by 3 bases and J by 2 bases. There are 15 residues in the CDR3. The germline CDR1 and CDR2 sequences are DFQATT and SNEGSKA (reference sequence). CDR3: CSARGGQGSQETQYF. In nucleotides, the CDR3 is TGCAGTGCTAGGGGCGGACAGGGGTCACAAGAGACCCAGTACTTC.

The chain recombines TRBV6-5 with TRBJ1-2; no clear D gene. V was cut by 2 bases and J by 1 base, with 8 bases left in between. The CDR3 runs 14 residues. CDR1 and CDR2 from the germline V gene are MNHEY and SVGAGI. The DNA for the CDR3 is TGTGCCAGCAGTTACACTGCACTTAACTATGGCTACACCTTC. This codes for CASSYTALNYGYTF.

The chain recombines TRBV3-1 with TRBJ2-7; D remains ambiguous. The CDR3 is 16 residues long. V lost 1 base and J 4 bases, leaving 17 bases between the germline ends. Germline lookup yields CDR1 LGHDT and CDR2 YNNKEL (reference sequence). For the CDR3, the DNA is TGTGCCAGCAGCCAAGGCGGTGGGCAGCACCTTTACGAGCAGTACGTC. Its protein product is CASSQGGGQHLYEQYV.

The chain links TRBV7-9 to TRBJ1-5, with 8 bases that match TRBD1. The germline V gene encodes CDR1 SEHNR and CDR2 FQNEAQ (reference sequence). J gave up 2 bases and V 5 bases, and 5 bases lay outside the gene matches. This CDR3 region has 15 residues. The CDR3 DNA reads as TGTGCCAGCAGCACCGGACAGGGCGGCAATCAGCCCCAGCATTTT. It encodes CASSTGQGGNQPQHF.

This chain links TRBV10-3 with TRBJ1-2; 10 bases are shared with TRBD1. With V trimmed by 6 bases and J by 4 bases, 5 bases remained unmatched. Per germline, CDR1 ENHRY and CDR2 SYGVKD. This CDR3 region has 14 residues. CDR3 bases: TGTGCCATCAGCGGGGACAGGGGACTCTATGGCTACACCTTC. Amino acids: CAISGDRGLYGYTF.

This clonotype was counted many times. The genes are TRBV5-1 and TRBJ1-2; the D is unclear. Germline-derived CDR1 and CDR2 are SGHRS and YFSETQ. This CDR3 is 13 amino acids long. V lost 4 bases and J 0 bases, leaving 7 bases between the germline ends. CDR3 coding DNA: TGCGCCAGCAGCCGGGAAGCTAACTATGGCTACACCTTC. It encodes CASSREANYGYTF.

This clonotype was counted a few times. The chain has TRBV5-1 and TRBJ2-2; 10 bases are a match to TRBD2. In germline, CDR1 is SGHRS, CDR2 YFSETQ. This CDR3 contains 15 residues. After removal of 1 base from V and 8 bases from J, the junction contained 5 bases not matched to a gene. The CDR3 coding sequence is TGCGCCAGCAGCTTGAGGCTAGCGGGAGAAGGGGAGCTGTTTTTT. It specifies CASSLRLAGEGELFF.

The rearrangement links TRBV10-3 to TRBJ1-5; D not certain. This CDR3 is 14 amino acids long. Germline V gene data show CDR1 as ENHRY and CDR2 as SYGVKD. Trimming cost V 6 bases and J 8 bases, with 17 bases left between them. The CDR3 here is CAISRRPNGEPQHF. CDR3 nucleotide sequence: TGTGCCATCAGCCGAAGACCAAATGGGGAGCCCCAGCATTTT.

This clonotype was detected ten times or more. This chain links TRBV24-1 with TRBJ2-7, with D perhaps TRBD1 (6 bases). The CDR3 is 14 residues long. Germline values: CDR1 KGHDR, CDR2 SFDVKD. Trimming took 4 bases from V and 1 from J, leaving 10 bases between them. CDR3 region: CATSDSGQSYEQYF. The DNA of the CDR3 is TGTGCCACCAGTGACTCCGGACAGTCCTACGAGCAGTACTTC.

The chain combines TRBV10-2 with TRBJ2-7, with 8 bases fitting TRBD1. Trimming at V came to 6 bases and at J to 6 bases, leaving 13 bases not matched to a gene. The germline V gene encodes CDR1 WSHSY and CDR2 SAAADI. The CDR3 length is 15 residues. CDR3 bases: TGCGCCAGCAGGGAGACAGGGGAAGTATCAGGCGAGCAGTACGTC. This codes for CASRETGEVSGEQYV.

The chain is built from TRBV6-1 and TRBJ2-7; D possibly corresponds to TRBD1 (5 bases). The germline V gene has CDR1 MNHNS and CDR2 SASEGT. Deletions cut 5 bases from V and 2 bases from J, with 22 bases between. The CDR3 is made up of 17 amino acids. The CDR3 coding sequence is TGTGCCAGCAGTCCCCCCGCAGGGCGAGTTGCCGCCTACGAGCAGTACGTC. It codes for CASSPPAGRVAAYEQYV.

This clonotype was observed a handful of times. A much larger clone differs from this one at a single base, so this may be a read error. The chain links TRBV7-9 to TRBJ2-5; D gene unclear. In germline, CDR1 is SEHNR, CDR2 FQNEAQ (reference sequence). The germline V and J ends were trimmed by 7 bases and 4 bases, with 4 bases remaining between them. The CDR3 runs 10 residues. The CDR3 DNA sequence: TGTGCCAGCACTGGAGAGACCCAGTACTTC. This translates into CASTGETQYF.

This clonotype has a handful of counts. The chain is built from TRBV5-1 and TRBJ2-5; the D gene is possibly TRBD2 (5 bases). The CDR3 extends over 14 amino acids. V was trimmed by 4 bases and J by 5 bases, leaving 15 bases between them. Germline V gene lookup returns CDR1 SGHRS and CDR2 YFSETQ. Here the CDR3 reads CASSREGPHETQYF. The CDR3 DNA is TGCGCCAGCAGCAGAGAGGGTCCTCACGAGACCCAGTACTTC. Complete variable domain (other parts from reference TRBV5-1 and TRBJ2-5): KAGVTQTPRYLIKTRGQQVTLSCSPISGHRSVSWYQQTPGQGLQFLFEYFSETQRNKGNFPGRFSGRQFSNSRSEMNVSTLELGDSALYLCASSREGPHETQYFGPGTRLLVL.

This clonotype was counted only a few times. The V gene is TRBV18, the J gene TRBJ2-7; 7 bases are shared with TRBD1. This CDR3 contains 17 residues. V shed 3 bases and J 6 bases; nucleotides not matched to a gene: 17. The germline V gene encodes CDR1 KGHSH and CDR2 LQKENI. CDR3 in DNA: TGTGCCAGCTCACCTCTTAATGCGCGACAGGGAGCTGGCGAGCAGTACTTC. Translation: CASSPLNARQGAGEQYF.

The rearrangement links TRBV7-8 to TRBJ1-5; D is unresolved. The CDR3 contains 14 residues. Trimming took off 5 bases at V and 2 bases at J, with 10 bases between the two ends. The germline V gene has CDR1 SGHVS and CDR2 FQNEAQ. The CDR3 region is CASSHVWGNQPQHF. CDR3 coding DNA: TGTGCCAGCAGCCACGTGTGGGGCAATCAGCCCCAGCATTTT.

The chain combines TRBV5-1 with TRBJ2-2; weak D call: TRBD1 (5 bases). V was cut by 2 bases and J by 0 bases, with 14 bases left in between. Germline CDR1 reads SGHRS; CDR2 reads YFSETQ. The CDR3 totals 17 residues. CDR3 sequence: CASSLPGIGSNTGELFF. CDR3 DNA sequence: TGCGCCAGCAGCTTACCAGGGATCGGGTCGAACACCGGGGAGCTGTTTTTT.

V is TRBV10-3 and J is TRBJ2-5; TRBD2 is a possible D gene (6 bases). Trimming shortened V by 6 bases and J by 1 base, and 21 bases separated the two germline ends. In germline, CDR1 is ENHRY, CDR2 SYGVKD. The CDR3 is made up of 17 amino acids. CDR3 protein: CAIRTGVGTSPQETQYF. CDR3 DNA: TGTGCCATCAGGACGGGGGTTGGGACTTCGCCCCAAGAGACCCAGTACTTC.

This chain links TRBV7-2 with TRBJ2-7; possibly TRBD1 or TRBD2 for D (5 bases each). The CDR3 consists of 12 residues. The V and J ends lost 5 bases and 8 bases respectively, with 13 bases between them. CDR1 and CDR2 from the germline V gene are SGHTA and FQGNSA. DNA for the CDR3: TGTGCCAGCAGCGAGGGTATGGGGCAGCAGTACTTC. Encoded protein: CASSEGMGQQYF. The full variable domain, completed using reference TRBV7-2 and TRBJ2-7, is GAGVSQSPSNKVTEKGKDVELRCDPISGHTALYWYRQSLGQGLEFLIYFQGNSAPDKSGLPSDRFSAERTGGSVSTLTIQRTQQEDSAVYLCASSEGMGQQYFGPGTRLTVT.

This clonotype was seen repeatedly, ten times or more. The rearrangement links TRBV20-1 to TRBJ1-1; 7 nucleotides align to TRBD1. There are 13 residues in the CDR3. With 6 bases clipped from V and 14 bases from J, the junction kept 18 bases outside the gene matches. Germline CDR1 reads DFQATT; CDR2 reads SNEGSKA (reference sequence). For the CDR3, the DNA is TGCAGTGCACCCCGGACAGGCGAATATGGGAACTTCTTT. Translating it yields CSAPRTGEYGNFF.

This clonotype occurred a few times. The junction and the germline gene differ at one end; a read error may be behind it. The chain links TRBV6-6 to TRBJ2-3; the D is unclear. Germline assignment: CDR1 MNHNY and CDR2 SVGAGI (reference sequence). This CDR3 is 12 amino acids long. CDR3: CASSYSNSDLVF. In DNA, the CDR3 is TGTGCCAGCAGTTACTCGAACAGCGACTTAGTTTTT.